The 10 T cell receptor beta chains reported below all come from one sample, sequenced in a study of blood T cell repertoires in COVID-19 (TCRdb year 2020). The library was built by means of the immunoSEQ multiplex PCR assay. Entries here come from immuneACCESS through TCRdb and include only in-frame sequences with V and J called. Some clones fail to appear in such tables; in the studies checked, an unresolved V gene covers under half of the shortfall, and the cause of the remainder is unknown. This sample holds 100,000 to 110,000 clones; approximately 91% were observed only once. The ten largest clones capture 2% to 2.5% of the sample. Sequencing was carried out using peripheral blood. These receptors came from a man in his fifties or sixties with active COVID-19.

The table lists this clone with a count of one. V usage is TRBV19 and J usage is TRBJ1-1, with D possibly matching TRBD1 (5 bases). V was clipped by 2 bases and J by 0 bases, with 10 bases between them. Per germline, CDR1 LNHDA and CDR2 SQIVND (reference sequence). The CDR3 length is 15 residues. The CDR3 bases are TGTGCCAGTAGTATAAGTGGGACTTTGAACACTGAAGCTTTCTTT. Amino acids: CASSISGTLNTEAFF.

The chain combines TRBV9 with TRBJ2-1, with TRBD1 identical over 9 bases. Germline V lookup: CDR1 SGDLS, CDR2 YYNGEE. The V and J ends lost 0 bases and 2 bases, in that order; junction bases with no gene match: 3. The CDR3 covers 16 residues. CDR3 sequence reads: CASSVADRGAYNEQFF. CDR3 in DNA: TGTGCCAGCAGCGTAGCGGACAGGGGTGCCTACAATGAGCAGTTCTTC.

The genes are TRBV12-3 or TRBV12-4 and TRBJ1-2; 7 nucleotides agree with TRBD1. The V gene end was trimmed by 7 bases and the J gene end by 7 bases; junction bases not matched to a gene: 9. The CDR3 loop spans 13 amino acids. CDR3 sequence: CASTRDSPAGYTF. For the CDR3, the DNA is TGTGCCAGCACCCGGGACAGCCCGGCTGGCTACACCTTC.

The genes are TRBV12-5 and TRBJ2-5, with a weak D call TRBD1 (5 bases). Germline CDR1 reads LGHNT; CDR2 reads FRNRAP. V was cut by 6 bases and J by 4 bases, with 9 bases left in between. CDR3 size: 12 residues. The CDR3 loop is CASGRDRETQYF. In DNA, the CDR3 is TGTGCTAGTGGCCGAGACAGAGAGACCCAGTACTTC. The variable domain in full, completed from reference TRBV12-5 and TRBJ2-5, reads DARVTQTPRHKVTEMGQEVTMRCQPILGHNTVFWYRQTMMQGLELLAYFRNRAPLDDSGMPKDRFSAEMPDATLATLKIQPSEPRDSAVYFCASGRDRETQYFGPGTRLLVL.

The rearrangement uses TRBV2 and TRBJ2-3, with TRBD2 matching over 12 bases. Trimming at V came to 6 bases and at J to 5 bases, leaving 9 bases not matched to a gene. The length of the CDR3 is 16 residues. Germline V gene data show CDR1 as SNHLY and CDR2 as FYNNEI. This CDR3 is CASRRRTSGNRDTQYF. In nucleotides, the CDR3 is TGTGCCAGCAGAAGAAGGACTAGCGGGAATCGAGATACGCAGTATTTT. Based on the CDR3 plus reference TRBV2 and TRBJ2-3, the full variable domain is EPEVTQTPSHQVTQMGQEVILRCVPISNHLYFYWYRQILGQKVEFLVSFYNNEISEKSEIFDDQFSVERPDGSNFTLKIRSTKLEDSAMYFCASRRRTSGNRDTQYFGPGTRLTVL.

The V gene is TRBV11-3, the J gene TRBJ2-7, with D maybe TRBD1 (5 bases). The germline gives CDR1 SGHNT, CDR2 YENEEA. V lost 5 bases and J 0 bases, leaving 14 bases between the germline ends. The CDR3 is 15 residues long. The CDR3 spells CASSPRKGLSYEQYV. In DNA form, the CDR3 reads TGTGCCAGCAGCCCCCGGAAGGGGCTCTCCTACGAGCAGTACGTC.

V gene TRBV7-2 combines with J gene TRBJ2-3; 8 positions agree with TRBD2. Trimming at V came to 4 bases and at J to 6 bases, leaving 6 bases not matched to a gene. The CDR3 runs to 14 residues. Germline V lookup: CDR1 SGHTA, CDR2 FQGNSA. The CDR3 region has the DNA TGTGCCAGCAGCTACTCGGGGGGGTTCGATACGCAGTATTTT. It specifies CASSYSGGFDTQYF.

The chain couples TRBV29-1 to TRBJ2-2; 7 bases align to TRBD2. The CDR3 covers 13 residues. J was trimmed by 8 bases and V by 7 bases; bases with no gene match: 10. Germline CDR1 is SQVTM and CDR2 is ANQGSEA. CDR3 protein: CSAKVGGVGELFF. The CDR3 DNA reads TGCAGCGCCAAAGTGGGAGGGGTGGGGGAGCTGTTTTTT.

This clone was observed once. The chain uses TRBV7-9 and TRBJ2-1; 7 bases agree with TRBD2. V shed 5 bases, J shed 5 bases, and the junction held 12 bases outside the gene matches. Germline V gene lookup returns CDR1 SEHNR and CDR2 FQNEAQ (reference sequence). The CDR3 contains 16 residues. This chain's CDR3 is CASSNMGGSDHNEQFF. The CDR3 coding sequence is TGTGCCAGCAGCAACATGGGCGGGAGTGACCACAATGAGCAGTTCTTC.

The chain links TRBV27 to TRBJ1-1, with D possibly being TRBD1 (5 bases). Trimming took 3 bases from V and 7 from J, leaving 15 bases between them. The CDR3 covers 14 residues. CDR1 and CDR2 (germline): MNHEY, SMNVEV (reference sequence). The CDR3 nucleotides are TGTGCCAGCAGTTTCAGTTCATCGGGGGATGAAGCTTTCTTT. Amino acids: CASSFSSSGDEAFF.